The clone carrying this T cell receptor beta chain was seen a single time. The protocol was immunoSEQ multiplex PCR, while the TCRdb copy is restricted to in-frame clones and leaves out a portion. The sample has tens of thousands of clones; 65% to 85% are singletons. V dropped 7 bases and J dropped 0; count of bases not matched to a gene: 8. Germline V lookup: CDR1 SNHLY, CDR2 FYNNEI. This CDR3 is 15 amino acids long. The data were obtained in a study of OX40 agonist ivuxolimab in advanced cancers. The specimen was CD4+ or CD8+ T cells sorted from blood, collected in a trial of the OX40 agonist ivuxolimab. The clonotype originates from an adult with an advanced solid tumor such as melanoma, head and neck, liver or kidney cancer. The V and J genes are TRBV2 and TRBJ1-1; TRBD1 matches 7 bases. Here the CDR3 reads CASNNPGTVNTEAFF. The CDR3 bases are TGTGCCAGCAATAACCCCGGGACAGTGAACACTGAAGCTTTCTTT.